Shown below are 9 T cell receptor beta chains from a single sample sequenced in a study of blood T cell repertoires in COVID-19 (dated by TCRdb to the early 2020s). Library prep was done by the immunoSEQ multiplex PCR assay. TCRdb carries this immuneACCESS record with in-frame sequences only. Its versions omit some clonotypes, under half of them owing to an unresolved V gene in the studies checked, with the rest unexplained. This sample is represented by 200,000 to 250,000 clones; approximately 84% of them were singletons. The ten most abundant clones make up approximately 8.1% of the sample. The specimen sequenced was peripheral blood. The receptors were gathered from a woman in her forties or fifties with active or convalescent COVID-19.

The chain has TRBV18 and TRBJ2-6, with a tentative D call TRBD2 (6 bases). Germline V gene data show CDR1 as KGHSH and CDR2 as LQKENI. V was clipped by 2 bases and J by 1 base, with 15 bases between them. The CDR3 has 18 amino acids. CDR3 loop: CASSPGPRRASGANVLTF. The CDR3 DNA reads TGTGCCAGCTCACCAGGTCCGAGGAGGGCGTCTGGGGCCAACGTCCTGACTTTC.

The chain has TRBV28 and TRBJ2-1; perhaps TRBD2 as D (6 bases). The CDR3 runs 14 residues. The germline V and J ends were trimmed by 6 bases and 3 bases, with 12 bases remaining between them. Germline CDR1 MDHEN, CDR2 SYDVKM. CDR3 DNA sequence: TGTGCCAGCAGCTTTTGGGGGGACTACAATGAGCAGTTCTTC. Encoded protein: CASSFWGDYNEQFF.

This chain's CDR3 is CASSPLSLTQETQYF. The CDR3 DNA reads TGTGCCAGCAGTCCGCTCTCCCTGACACAAGAGACCCAGTACTTC. The chain joins TRBV28 to TRBJ2-5; D gene unclear. Germline lookup yields CDR1 MDHEN and CDR2 SYDVKM. The germline V and J ends were trimmed by 5 bases and 2 bases, with 15 bases remaining between them. This CDR3 spans 15 amino acids.

This chain links TRBV27 with TRBJ2-1, with D possibly matching TRBD1 (5 bases). Trimming removed 3 bases at V and 2 bases at J, with 11 bases between. This CDR3 is 15 amino acids long. The V gene's germline CDR1 is MNHEY and CDR2 SMNVEV (reference sequence). The chain's CDR3 is CASSLDNPTYNEQFF. CDR3 nucleotide sequence: TGTGCCAGCAGTTTGGACAACCCTACCTACAATGAGCAGTTCTTC.

The rearrangement links TRBV2 to TRBJ1-1; 8 bases line up with TRBD1. The CDR3 is made up of 15 amino acids. Germline CDR1 reads SNHLY; CDR2 reads FYNNEI. The trim removed 2 bases at V and 5 bases at J, leaving 7 bases unmatched. The CDR3 DNA reads TGTGCCAGCAGTGAAATAGATACAGGGGGGACTGAAGCTTTCTTT. The encoded protein is CASSEIDTGGTEAFF. The variable domain in full, completed from reference TRBV2 and TRBJ1-1, reads EPEVTQTPSHQVTQMGQEVILRCVPISNHLYFYWYRQILGQKVEFLVSFYNNEISEKSEIFDDQFSVERPDGSNFTLKIRSTKLEDSAMYFCASSEIDTGGTEAFFGQGTRLTVV.

This rearrangement joins TRBV28 to TRBJ1-2; 8 bases agree with TRBD1. The CDR3 has 15 amino acids. Germline values: CDR1 MDHEN, CDR2 SYDVKM. Trimming took 2 bases from V and 7 from J; bases not matched to a gene: 9. The CDR3 coding sequence is TGTGCCAGCAGTTTAATCGGCAGGGGGCAAGGTGGCTACACCTTC. This codes for CASSLIGRGQGGYTF.

Comments on this clone: Other DNA sequences of this sample code for an identical CDR3. This sequence joins TRBV18 and TRBJ1-5, with a tentative D call TRBD1 (5 bases). Trimming took off 3 bases at V and 2 bases at J, with 11 bases between the two ends. The germline V gene has CDR1 KGHSH and CDR2 LQKENI. This CDR3 is 15 amino acids long. The CDR3: CASSPDRGGNQPQHF. The CDR3, as DNA: TGTGCCAGCTCACCGGATAGGGGCGGCAATCAGCCCCAGCATTTT.

V is TRBV7-2 and J is TRBJ2-5, with D unresolved. Trimming pared 4 bases from V and 1 base from J, leaving 10 bases between. Germline CDR1 is SGHTA and CDR2 is FQGNSA. The CDR3 length is 14 residues. The DNA for the CDR3 is TGTGCCAGCAGCTGGGCCGCGCTCCAAGAGACCCAGTACTTC. Translated: CASSWAALQETQYF.

A single count supports this clone. The chain has TRBV6-5 and TRBJ2-3; 7 nucleotides align to TRBD2. This CDR3 region has 15 residues. The ends lost 4 bases at V and 2 bases at J; junction bases unmatched: 6. CDR1 is MNHEY and CDR2 is SVGAGI in the germline V gene. The CDR3 is CASSWRGSPTDTQYF. DNA for the CDR3: TGTGCCAGCAGTTGGCGGGGGTCACCCACAGATACGCAGTATTTT.